The rows below give T cell receptor beta chains drawn from one sample of a study of blood T cell repertoires in COVID-19. Only in-frame clones appear in the TCRdb table, and some are missing; sequencing was by immunoSEQ multiplex PCR. The data show 200,000 to 250,000 clones, 88% seen once. The sequencing sample was made of peripheral blood. The receptors here all came from an older woman with acute or convalescent COVID-19. The CDR3 runs from the conserved cysteine through the conserved F or W. D genes are given only for firm matches. Size is stated for part of the rows, as once, few or many counts, or as a class when the clone is expanded.

d_gene: NA
j_gene: TRBJ1-5
v_gene: TRBV18
abundance: NA
CDR3nt: TGTGCCAGCTCATTAATCGGGGGGGCTGATCAGCCCCAGCATTTT
CDR3aa: CASSLIGGADQPQHF

d_gene: TRBD2
j_gene: TRBJ2-1
v_gene: TRBV7-2
abundance: NA
CDR3nt: TGTGCCAGCAGCCAATTCCCACTAGCGGGAGTCAATGAGCAGTTCTTC
CDR3aa: CASSQFPLAGVNEQFF

d_gene: NA
j_gene: TRBJ1-1
v_gene: TRBV6-1
abundance: NA
CDR3nt: TGTGCCAGCAGTGAAGTGGGTCGGGAGGGCCCGCACTTAAACACTGAAGCTTTCTTT
CDR3aa: CASSEVGREGPHLNTEAFF

d_gene: NA
j_gene: TRBJ1-5
v_gene: TRBV30
abundance: NA
CDR3nt: TGTGCCTGGAGTGAAATTGGTCGGCAGCCCCAGCATTTT
CDR3aa: CAWSEIGRQPQHF

d_gene: TRBD1
j_gene: TRBJ1-5
v_gene: TRBV19
abundance: NA
CDR3nt: TGTGCCAGTAGTACTGCTGGGACAGGGAGAAATCAGCCCCAGCATTTT
CDR3aa: CASSTAGTGRNQPQHF

d_gene: TRBD1
j_gene: TRBJ2-4
v_gene: TRBV5-4
abundance: NA
CDR3nt: TGTGCCAGCAGCGGGGGACAGGGAAACATTCAGTACTTC
CDR3aa: CASSGGQGNIQYF

d_gene: TRBD2
j_gene: TRBJ2-1
v_gene: TRBV7-9
abundance: once
CDR3nt: TGTGCCAGCCGGACTAGCGGGAGGGCGGGGCCCTACAATGAGCAGTTCTTC
CDR3aa: CASRTSGRAGPYNEQFF

d_gene: NA
j_gene: TRBJ2-1
v_gene: TRBV27
abundance: NA
CDR3nt: TGTGCCAGCAGTTTTGGGGGGAGTTACAATGAGCAGTTCTTC
CDR3aa: CASSFGGSYNEQFF

d_gene: NA
j_gene: TRBJ1-4
v_gene: TRBV7-6
abundance: NA
CDR3nt: TGTGCCAGCAGCCGGGGGGGGTCCCATGAAAAACTGTTTTTT
CDR3aa: CASSRGGSHEKLFF

d_gene: TRBD1
j_gene: TRBJ1-6
v_gene: TRBV30
abundance: NA
CDR3nt: TGTGCCTGGAAATTACCGGGACAGTATAATTCACCCCTCCACTTT
CDR3aa: CAWKLPGQYNSPLHF

d_gene: NA
j_gene: TRBJ2-7
v_gene: TRBV7-2
abundance: few
CDR3nt: TGTGCCAGCAGCTTAGTTGGGAGCTCCTACGAGCAGTACTTC
CDR3aa: CASSLVGSSYEQYF

d_gene: TRBD1
j_gene: TRBJ1-6
v_gene: TRBV7-9
abundance: few
CDR3nt: TGTGCCAGCAGCTTTACGACAGGGGATTCACCCCTCCACTTT
CDR3aa: CASSFTTGDSPLHF

d_gene: NA
j_gene: TRBJ1-2
v_gene: TRBV30
abundance: NA
CDR3nt: TGTGCCTGGATCCAGGGCGGGGCTCTTGGCTACACCTTC
CDR3aa: CAWIQGGALGYTF

d_gene: NA
j_gene: TRBJ1-1
v_gene: TRBV6-5
abundance: NA
CDR3nt: TGTGCCAGCAGTTTCGCTGGGGGGGACACTGAAGCTTTCTTT
CDR3aa: CASSFAGGDTEAFF

d_gene: NA
j_gene: TRBJ2-5
v_gene: TRBV18
abundance: NA
CDR3nt: TGTGCCAGCTCACCATTGGGGGGAGAGACCCAGTACTTC
CDR3aa: CASSPLGGETQYF

d_gene: NA
j_gene: TRBJ1-1
v_gene: TRBV28
abundance: NA
CDR3nt: TGTGCCAGCAGTTCCTCCCTGACAGGTCAAGAAGCTTTCTTT
CDR3aa: CASSSSLTGQEAFF

d_gene: NA
j_gene: TRBJ1-1
v_gene: TRBV7-9
abundance: NA
CDR3nt: TGTGCCAGCAGCTTAGGAACTAACACTGAAGCTTTCTTT
CDR3aa: CASSLGTNTEAFF

d_gene: TRBD1
j_gene: TRBJ2-1
v_gene: TRBV19
abundance: NA
CDR3nt: TGTGCCAGTAACCCATACAGGGGTCGCTCGCTAGGGAATGAGCAGTTCTTC
CDR3aa: CASNPYRGRSLGNEQFF

d_gene: NA
j_gene: TRBJ2-7
v_gene: TRBV28
abundance: NA
CDR3nt: TGTGCCAGCAGTGTAGTTAACCTTTCCCCCTCTCTCTCGCAGTACTTC
CDR3aa: CASSVVNLSPSLSQYF

d_gene: NA
j_gene: TRBJ1-4
v_gene: TRBV7-9
abundance: NA
CDR3nt: TGTGCCAGCAGCCCCCTTTCTCGGTCGAATGAAAAACTGTTTTTT
CDR3aa: CASSPLSRSNEKLFF

d_gene: NA
j_gene: TRBJ1-2
v_gene: TRBV19
abundance: few
CDR3nt: TGTGCCAGTAGAAGGATTGACAGAGACCATGGCTACACCTTC
CDR3aa: CASRRIDRDHGYTF

d_gene: NA
j_gene: TRBJ2-7
v_gene: TRBV19
abundance: NA
CDR3nt: TGTGCCAGTAGTATGTTGGCAGGTACCTACGAGCAGTACTTC
CDR3aa: CASSMLAGTYEQYF

d_gene: TRBD1
j_gene: TRBJ1-5
v_gene: TRBV19
abundance: NA
CDR3nt: TGTGCCAGTAGGACAAGACAGGGAACCAATCAGCCCCAGCATTTT
CDR3aa: CASRTRQGTNQPQHF

d_gene: NA
j_gene: TRBJ2-3
v_gene: TRBV3-1/TRBV3-2
abundance: NA
CDR3nt: TGTGCCAGCAGCCAAGCTACCTCACAGTATTTT
CDR3aa: CASSQATSQYF

d_gene: NA
j_gene: TRBJ2-7
v_gene: TRBV6-5
abundance: NA
CDR3nt: TGTGCCGCCCAGGGGCCTAGGGCCCCCTACGAGCAGTACTTC
CDR3aa: CAAQGPRAPYEQYF

d_gene: TRBD1
j_gene: TRBJ1-1
v_gene: TRBV6-5
abundance: NA
CDR3nt: TGTGCCAGCAGAAGGGGGACAGGGATGACTGAAGCTTTCTTT
CDR3aa: CASRRGTGMTEAFF

d_gene: NA
j_gene: TRBJ2-7
v_gene: TRBV7-6
abundance: NA
CDR3nt: TGTGCCAGCAGCTTAGAAGAGGGATCCTCCTACGAGCAGTACTTC
CDR3aa: CASSLEEGSSYEQYF

d_gene: NA
j_gene: TRBJ1-3
v_gene: TRBV7-6
abundance: NA
CDR3nt: TGTGCCAGCAGCTTAGTTCGGTCGGGACAAATCTCTGGAAACACCATATATTTT
CDR3aa: CASSLVRSGQISGNTIYF

d_gene: TRBD1
j_gene: TRBJ1-1
v_gene: TRBV19
abundance: NA
CDR3nt: TGTGCCAGTGGCGGACAGGGACGGAACACTGAAGCTTTCTTT
CDR3aa: CASGGQGRNTEAFF

d_gene: TRBD1
j_gene: TRBJ1-6
v_gene: TRBV2
abundance: NA
CDR3nt: TGTGCCAGCAGAGCCGGGACAGATAATTCACCCCTCCACTTT
CDR3aa: CASRAGTDNSPLHF

d_gene: TRBD1
j_gene: TRBJ1-2
v_gene: TRBV5-4
abundance: NA
CDR3nt: TGTGCCAGCAGCTTGGGGGGACAGGGGGCTCGGTATGGCTACACCTTC
CDR3aa: CASSLGGQGARYGYTF